The clone carrying this TCR beta chain was picked up a small number of times. The CDR3 sequence is 17 residues long. Germline V gene data show CDR1 as PRHDT and CDR2 as FYEKMQ (reference sequence). With V trimmed by 3 bases and J by 2 bases, 5 bases remained unmatched. These data are taken from a study of blood T cell repertoires in COVID-19. Participants came from roughly 23 US areas, aged roughly 18 to 90 years. Participant-reported clinical history was the basis for cohort assignment. Authors' processing steps: Amplified reference gene primers provided the basis for estimating nucleated cell counts. Profiled with immunoSEQ multiplex PCR; TCRdb holds only in-frame clones, not every one. That table furnishes V, J and clone size, whereas the DNA furnished D and trimming. The sample lists more than 300,000 clones, more than 70% seen once, with 1.2% in the top ten.

Material: PBMCs or T cells enriched from blood (not recorded which). This TCR derives from a woman younger than 30 who had recovered from COVID-19. This chain uses TRBV13 with TRBJ1-4, with TRBD1 matching over 11 bases. In nucleotides, the CDR3 is TGTGCCAGCAGCTTCGGGACAGGGGGTCTTACTAATGAAAAACTGTTTTTT. The encoded protein is CASSFGTGGLTNEKLFF.